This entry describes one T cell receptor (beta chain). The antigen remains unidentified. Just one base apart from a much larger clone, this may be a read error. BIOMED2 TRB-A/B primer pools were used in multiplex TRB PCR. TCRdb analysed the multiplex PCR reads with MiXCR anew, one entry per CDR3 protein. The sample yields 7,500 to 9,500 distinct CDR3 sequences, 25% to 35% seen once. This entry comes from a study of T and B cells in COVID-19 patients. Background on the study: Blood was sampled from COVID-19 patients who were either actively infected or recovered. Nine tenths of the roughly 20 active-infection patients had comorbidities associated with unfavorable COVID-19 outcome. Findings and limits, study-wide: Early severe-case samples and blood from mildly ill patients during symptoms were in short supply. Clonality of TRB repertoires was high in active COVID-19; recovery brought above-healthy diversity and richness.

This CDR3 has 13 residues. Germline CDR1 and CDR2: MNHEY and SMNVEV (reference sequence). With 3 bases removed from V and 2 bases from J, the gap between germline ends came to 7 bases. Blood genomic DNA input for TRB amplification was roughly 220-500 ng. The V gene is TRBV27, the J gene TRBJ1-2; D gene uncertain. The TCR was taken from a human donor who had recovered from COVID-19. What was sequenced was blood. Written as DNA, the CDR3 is TGTGCCAGCAGTTTCAAGGTGAACTATGGCTACACCTTC. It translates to CASSFKVNYGYTF.